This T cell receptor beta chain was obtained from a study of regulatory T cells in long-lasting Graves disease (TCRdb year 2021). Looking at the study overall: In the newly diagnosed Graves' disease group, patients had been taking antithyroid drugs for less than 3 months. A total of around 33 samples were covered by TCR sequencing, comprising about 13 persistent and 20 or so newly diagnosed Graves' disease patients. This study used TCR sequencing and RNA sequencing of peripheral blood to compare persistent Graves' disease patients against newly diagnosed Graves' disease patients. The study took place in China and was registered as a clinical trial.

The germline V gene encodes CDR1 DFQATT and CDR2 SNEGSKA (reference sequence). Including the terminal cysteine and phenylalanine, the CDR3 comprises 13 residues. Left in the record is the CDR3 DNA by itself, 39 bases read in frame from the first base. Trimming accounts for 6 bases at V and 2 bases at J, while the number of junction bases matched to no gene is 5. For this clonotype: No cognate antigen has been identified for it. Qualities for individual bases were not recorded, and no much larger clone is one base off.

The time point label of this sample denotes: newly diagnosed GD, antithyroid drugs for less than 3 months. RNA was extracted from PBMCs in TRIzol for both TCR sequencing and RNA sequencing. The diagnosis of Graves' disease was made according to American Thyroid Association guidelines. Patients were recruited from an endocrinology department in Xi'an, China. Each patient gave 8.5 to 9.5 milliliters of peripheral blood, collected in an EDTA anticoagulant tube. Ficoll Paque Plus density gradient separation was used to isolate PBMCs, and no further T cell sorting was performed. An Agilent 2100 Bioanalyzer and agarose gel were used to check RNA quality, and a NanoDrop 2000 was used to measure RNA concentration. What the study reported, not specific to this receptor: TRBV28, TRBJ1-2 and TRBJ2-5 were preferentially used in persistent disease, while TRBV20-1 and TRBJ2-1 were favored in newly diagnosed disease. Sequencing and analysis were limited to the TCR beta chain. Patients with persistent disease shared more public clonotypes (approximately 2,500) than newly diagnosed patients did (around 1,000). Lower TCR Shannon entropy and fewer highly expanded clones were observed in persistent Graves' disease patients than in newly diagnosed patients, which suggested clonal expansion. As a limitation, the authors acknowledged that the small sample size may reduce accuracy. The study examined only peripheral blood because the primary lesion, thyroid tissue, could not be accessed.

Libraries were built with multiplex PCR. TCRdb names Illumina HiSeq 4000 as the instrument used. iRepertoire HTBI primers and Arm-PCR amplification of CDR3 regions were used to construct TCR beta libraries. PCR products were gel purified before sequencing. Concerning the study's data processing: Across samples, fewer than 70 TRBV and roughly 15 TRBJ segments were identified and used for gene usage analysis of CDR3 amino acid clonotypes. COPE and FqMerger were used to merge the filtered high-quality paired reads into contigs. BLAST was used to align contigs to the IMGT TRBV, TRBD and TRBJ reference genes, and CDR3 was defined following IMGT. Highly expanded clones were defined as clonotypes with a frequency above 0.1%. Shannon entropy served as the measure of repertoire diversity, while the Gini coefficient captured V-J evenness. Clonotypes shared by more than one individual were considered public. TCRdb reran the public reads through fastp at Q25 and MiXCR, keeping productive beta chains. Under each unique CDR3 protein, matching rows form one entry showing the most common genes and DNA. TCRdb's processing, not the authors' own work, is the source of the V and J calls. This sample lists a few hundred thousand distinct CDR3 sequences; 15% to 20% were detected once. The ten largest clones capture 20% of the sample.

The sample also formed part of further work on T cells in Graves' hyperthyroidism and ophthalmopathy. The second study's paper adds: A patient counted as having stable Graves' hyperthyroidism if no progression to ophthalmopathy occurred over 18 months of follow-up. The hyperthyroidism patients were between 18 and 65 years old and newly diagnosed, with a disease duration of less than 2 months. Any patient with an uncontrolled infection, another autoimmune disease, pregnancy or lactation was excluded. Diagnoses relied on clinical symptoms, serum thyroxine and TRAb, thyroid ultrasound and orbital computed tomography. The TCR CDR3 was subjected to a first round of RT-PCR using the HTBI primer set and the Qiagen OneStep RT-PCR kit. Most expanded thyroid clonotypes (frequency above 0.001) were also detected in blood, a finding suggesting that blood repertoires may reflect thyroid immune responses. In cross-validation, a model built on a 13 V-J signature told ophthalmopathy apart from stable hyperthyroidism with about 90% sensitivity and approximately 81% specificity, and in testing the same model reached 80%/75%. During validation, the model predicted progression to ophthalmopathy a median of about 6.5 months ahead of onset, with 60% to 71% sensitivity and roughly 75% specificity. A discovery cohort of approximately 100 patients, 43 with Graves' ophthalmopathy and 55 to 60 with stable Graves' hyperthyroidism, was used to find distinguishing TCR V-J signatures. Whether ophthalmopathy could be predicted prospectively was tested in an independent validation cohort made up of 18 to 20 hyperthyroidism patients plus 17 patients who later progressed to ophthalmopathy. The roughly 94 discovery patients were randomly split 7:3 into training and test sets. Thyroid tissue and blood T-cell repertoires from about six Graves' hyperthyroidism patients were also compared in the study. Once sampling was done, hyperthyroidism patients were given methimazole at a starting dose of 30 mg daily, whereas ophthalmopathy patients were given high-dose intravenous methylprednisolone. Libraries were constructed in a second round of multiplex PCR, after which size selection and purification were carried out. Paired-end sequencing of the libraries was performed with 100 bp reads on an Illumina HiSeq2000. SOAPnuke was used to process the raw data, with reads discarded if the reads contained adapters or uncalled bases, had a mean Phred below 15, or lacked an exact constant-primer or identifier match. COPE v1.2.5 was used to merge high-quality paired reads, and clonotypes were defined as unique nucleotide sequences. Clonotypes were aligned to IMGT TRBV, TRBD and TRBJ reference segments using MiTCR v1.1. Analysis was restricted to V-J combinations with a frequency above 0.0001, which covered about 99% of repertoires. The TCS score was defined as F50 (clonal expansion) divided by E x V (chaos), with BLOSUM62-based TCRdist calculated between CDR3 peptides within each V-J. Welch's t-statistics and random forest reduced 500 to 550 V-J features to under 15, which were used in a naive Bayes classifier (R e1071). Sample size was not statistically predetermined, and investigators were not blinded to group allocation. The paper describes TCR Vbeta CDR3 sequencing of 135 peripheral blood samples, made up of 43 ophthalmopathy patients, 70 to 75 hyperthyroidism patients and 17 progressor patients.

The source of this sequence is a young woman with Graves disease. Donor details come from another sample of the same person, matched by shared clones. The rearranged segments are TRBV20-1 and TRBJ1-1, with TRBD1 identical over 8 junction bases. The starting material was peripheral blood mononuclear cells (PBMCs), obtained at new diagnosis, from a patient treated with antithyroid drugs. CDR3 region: CSARGQANTEAFF. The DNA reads TGCAGTGCAAGGGGACAGGCTAACACTGAAGCTTTCTTT.